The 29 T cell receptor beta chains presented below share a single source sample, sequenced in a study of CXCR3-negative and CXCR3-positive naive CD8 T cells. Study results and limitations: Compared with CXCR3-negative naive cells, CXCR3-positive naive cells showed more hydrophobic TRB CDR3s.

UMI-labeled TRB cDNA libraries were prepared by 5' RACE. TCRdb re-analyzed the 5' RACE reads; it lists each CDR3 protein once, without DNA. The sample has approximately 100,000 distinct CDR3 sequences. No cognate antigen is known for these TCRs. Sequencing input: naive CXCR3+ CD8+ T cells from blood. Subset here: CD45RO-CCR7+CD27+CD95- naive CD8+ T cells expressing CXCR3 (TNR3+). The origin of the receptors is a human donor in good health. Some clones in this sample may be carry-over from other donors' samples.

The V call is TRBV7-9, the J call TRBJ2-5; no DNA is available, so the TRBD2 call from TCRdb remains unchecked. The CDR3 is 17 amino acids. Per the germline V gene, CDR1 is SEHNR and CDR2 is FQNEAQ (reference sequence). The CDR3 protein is CASSLGTSGSWQETQYF.

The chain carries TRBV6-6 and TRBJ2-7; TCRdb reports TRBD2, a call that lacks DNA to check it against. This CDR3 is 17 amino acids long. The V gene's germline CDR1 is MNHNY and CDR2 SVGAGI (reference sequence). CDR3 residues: CASSYSTTSGGAYEQYF.

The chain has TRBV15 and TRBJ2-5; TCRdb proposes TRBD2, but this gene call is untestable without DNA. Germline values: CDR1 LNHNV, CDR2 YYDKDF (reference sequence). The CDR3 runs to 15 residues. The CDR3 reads CATSRWTSGQETQYF.

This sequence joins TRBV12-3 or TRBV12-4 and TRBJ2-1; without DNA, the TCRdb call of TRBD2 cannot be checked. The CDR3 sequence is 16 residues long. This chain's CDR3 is CASSLSASGSPNEQFF.

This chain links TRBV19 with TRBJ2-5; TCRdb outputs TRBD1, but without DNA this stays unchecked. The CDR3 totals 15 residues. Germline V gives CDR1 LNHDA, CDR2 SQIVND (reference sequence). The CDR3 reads CASSPGSRGQETQYF.

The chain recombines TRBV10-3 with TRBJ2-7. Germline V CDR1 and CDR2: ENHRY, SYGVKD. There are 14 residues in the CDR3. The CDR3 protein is CAISEAGSSYEQYF.

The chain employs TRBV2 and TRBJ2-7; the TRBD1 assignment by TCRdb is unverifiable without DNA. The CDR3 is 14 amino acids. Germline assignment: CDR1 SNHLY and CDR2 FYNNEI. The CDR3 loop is CASSAWDRDYEQYF.

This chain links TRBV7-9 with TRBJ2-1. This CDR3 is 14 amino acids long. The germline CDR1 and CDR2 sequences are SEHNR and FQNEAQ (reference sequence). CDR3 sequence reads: CASSSSRGPNEQFF.

The CDR3 here is CASSLGLGQGDSGNTIYF. The gene calls are TRBV7-2 and TRBJ1-3; TCRdb's assignment of TRBD1 cannot be checked, as there is no DNA. Germline CDR1 SGHTA, CDR2 FQGNSA. CDR3 size: 18 residues.

CDR3 amino acids: CASSFIAEVHEQYF. The rearrangement links TRBV28 to TRBJ2-7. This CDR3 contains 14 residues. CDR1 and CDR2 from the germline V gene are MDHEN and SYDVKM.

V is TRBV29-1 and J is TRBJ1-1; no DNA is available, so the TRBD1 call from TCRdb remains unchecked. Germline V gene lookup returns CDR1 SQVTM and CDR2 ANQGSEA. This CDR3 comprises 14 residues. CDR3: CSVGVGTALAEAFF.

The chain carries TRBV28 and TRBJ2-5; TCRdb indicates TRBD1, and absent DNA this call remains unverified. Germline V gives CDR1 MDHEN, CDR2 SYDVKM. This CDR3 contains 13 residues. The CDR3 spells CASSFDRLETQYF. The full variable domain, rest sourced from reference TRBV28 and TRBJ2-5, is DVKVTQSSRYLVKRTGEKVFLECVQDMDHENMFWYRQDPGLGLRLIYFSYDVKMKEKGDIPEGYSVSREKKERFSLILESASTNQTSMYLCASSFDRLETQYFGPGTRLLVL.

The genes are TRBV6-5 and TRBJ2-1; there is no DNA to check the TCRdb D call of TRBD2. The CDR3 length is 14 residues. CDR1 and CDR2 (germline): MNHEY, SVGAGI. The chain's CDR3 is CASSGLAGWNEQFF.

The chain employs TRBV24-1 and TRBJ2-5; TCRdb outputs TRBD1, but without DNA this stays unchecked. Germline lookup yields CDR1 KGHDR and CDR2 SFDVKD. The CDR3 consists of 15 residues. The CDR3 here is CATSDPGQGAETQYF.

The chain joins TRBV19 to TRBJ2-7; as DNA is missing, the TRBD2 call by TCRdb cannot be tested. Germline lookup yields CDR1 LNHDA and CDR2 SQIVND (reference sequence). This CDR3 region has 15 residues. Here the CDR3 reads CASSPPGPISYEQYF.

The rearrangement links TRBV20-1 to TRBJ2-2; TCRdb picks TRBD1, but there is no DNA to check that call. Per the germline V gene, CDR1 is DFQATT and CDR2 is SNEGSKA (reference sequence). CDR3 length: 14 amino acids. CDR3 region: CSAVPITNTGELFF.

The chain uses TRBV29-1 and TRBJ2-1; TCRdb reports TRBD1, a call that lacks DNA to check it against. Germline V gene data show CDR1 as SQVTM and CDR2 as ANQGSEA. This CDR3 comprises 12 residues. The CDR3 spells CSVRGPYNEQFF.

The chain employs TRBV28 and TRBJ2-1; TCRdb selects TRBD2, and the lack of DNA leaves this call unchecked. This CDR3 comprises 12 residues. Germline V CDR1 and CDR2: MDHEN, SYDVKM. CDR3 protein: CASRERGAEQFF.

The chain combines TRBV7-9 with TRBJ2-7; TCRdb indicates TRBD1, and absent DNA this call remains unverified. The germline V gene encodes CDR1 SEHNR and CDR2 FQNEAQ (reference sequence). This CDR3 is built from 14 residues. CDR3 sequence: CASSLVDNSYEQYF.

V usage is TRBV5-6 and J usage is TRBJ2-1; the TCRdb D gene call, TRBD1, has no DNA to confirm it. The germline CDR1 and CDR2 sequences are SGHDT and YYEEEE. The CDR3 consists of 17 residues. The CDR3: CASSSWDRPSSYNEQFF.

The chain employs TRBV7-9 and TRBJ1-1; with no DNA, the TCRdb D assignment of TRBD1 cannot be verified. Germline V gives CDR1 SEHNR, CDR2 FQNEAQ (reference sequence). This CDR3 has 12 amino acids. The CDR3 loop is CASSPQGQEAFF.

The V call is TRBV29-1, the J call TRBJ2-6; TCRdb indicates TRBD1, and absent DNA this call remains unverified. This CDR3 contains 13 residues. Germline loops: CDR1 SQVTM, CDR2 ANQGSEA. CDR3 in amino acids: CSVAGAGANVLTF.

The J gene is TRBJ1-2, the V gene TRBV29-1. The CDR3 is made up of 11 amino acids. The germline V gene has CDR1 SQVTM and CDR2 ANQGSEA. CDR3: CSVLQADGYTF.

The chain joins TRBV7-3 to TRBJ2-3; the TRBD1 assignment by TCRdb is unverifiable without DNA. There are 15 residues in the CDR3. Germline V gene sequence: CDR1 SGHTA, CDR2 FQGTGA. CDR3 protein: CASSPWTGRADTQYF.

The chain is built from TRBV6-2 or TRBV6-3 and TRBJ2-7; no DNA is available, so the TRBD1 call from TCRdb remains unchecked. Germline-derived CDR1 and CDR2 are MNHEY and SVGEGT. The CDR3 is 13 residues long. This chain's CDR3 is CASMGQDILEQYF.

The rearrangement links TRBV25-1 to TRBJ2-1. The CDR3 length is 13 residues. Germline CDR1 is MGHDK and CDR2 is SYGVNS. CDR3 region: CASSDQIYNEQFF.

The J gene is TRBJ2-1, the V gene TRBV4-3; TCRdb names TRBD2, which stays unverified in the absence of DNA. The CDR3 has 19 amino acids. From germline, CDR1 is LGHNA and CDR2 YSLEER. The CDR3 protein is CASSQDLGSGGPLHNEQFF.

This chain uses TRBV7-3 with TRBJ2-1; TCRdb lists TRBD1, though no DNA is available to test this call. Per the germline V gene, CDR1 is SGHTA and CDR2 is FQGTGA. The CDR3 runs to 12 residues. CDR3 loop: CASSLIGGEQFF. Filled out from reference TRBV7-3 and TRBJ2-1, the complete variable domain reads GAGVSQTPSNKVTEKGKYVELRCDPISGHTALYWYRQSLGQGPEFLIYFQGTGAADDSGLPNDRFFAVRPEGSVSTLKIQRTERGDSAVYLCASSLIGGEQFFGPGTRLTVL.

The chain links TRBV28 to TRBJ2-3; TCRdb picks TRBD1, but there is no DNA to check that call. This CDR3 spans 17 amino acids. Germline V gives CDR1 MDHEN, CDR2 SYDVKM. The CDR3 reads CASSPQRQGAGADTQYF.